A selection of T cell receptor beta chains follows, all from one sample in a study of tumor and adjacent non-tumor tissue in lung cancer. Via MiXCR, TCRdb re-called the multiplex PCR reads, giving one row per CDR3 protein. The data show some 93,000 distinct CDR3 sequences, just over 65% seen once. Input material: lung tumor tissue. Every receptor here comes from a man in his 60s with non-small cell lung cancer. CDR3s include the opening cysteine and the closing phenylalanine or tryptophan. Fields, in order: V gene, J gene, CDR3 protein.

v_gene: TRBV11-3
j_gene: TRBJ2-3
CDR3aa: CASCLRTNGGGTDMQYF

v_gene: TRBV5-1
j_gene: TRBJ1-4
CDR3aa: CASSPDGVGFEKLFF

v_gene: TRBV11-1
j_gene: TRBJ2-7
CDR3aa: CASSLKPPPGEQYF

v_gene: TRBV21-1
j_gene: TRBJ1-6
CDR3aa: CASSLHRDFNSPPHF

v_gene: TRBV28
j_gene: TRBJ2-3
CDR3aa: CASSGRRVGDTHYF

v_gene: TRBV4-2
j_gene: TRBJ1-5
CDR3aa: CARSRGSLGNQPQHF

v_gene: TRBV7-9
j_gene: TRBJ2-4
CDR3aa: CASNSWGTVARLLAKNIQYF

v_gene: TRBV6-2/TRBV6-3
j_gene: TRBJ2-7
CDR3aa: CASSRSVYEQYF

v_gene: TRBV10-3
j_gene: TRBJ2-5
CDR3aa: CVINDKQGETQYF

v_gene: TRBV29-1
j_gene: TRBJ2-7
CDR3aa: CSVVTGPYEQYF

v_gene: TRBV5-1
j_gene: TRBJ2-3
CDR3aa: CASSLGQGNTDTQYF

v_gene: TRBV4-3
j_gene: TRBJ1-1
CDR3aa: CVSSQDLVGVTEAFF

v_gene: TRBV12-3/TRBV12-4
j_gene: TRBJ2-7
CDR3aa: CASSRDYEQYF

v_gene: TRBV11-2
j_gene: TRBJ2-7
CDR3aa: CASSLAPGYEQYF

v_gene: TRBV28
j_gene: TRBJ1-5
CDR3aa: CASSFVRASRLGNQPQLF

v_gene: TRBV20-1
j_gene: TRBJ1-1
CDR3aa: CSAPGNTEAFF

v_gene: TRBV11-3
j_gene: TRBJ2-5
CDR3aa: CASSTLEETQCF

v_gene: TRBV20-1
j_gene: TRBJ2-1
CDR3aa: CSAPPLAGGNNEQFF

v_gene: TRBV18
j_gene: TRBJ2-5
CDR3aa: CASSPGTSGLQETQYF

v_gene: TRBV6-6
j_gene: TRBJ2-7
CDR3aa: CASSYGSDTYEQYF

v_gene: TRBV11-3
j_gene: TRBJ2-5
CDR3aa: CASNPSSSGSETQHF

v_gene: TRBV11-2
j_gene: TRBJ2-3
CDR3aa: CASSLPRGNTDTQYF

v_gene: TRBV4-1
j_gene: TRBJ1-1
CDR3aa: CASIQGTEAFF

v_gene: TRBV12-3/TRBV12-4
j_gene: TRBJ2-5
CDR3aa: CASSLTGTGQETQYF

v_gene: TRBV28
j_gene: TRBJ2-7
CDR3aa: CASSPTGGRNERYF

v_gene: TRBV6-1
j_gene: TRBJ2-2
CDR3aa: CASTGAASNTGELFF

v_gene: TRBV11-2
j_gene: TRBJ2-2
CDR3aa: CASSLDLAGGSPGELFF

v_gene: TRBV6-1
j_gene: TRBJ1-2
CDR3aa: CASSQGRGGYTF

v_gene: TRBV20-1
j_gene: TRBJ2-1
CDR3aa: CSARVEGGSYNEQFF

v_gene: TRBV11-3
j_gene: TRBJ2-1
CDR3aa: CASSPALRSPYNEQFF

v_gene: TRBV28
j_gene: TRBJ1-1
CDR3aa: CASSFSGLNTEAYF

v_gene: TRBV5-5
j_gene: TRBJ1-1
CDR3aa: CASSFTDMGRAFF

v_gene: TRBV6-1
j_gene: TRBJ2-3
CDR3aa: CASSEVVPGLAGLTDMQYF

v_gene: TRBV6-6
j_gene: TRBJ1-1
CDR3aa: CASSSEAHTEAFF

v_gene: TRBV5-1
j_gene: TRBJ2-2
CDR3aa: CASSLERVGELFF

v_gene: TRBV6-1
j_gene: TRBJ1-5
CDR3aa: CAIRNMDQPQHF

v_gene: TRBV11-2
j_gene: TRBJ1-1
CDR3aa: CASSLDRLRGTEVFF

v_gene: TRBV10-2
j_gene: TRBJ2-5
CDR3aa: CASGQSYQETQYF

v_gene: TRBV5-1
j_gene: TRBJ2-2
CDR3aa: CVSTQEQGASTGELFF

v_gene: TRBV6-1
j_gene: TRBJ1-2
CDR3aa: CASSTRGAEVFCGYTF

v_gene: TRBV19
j_gene: TRBJ2-5
CDR3aa: CASSIDGLQETQYF

v_gene: TRBV7-9
j_gene: TRBJ2-3
CDR3aa: CASSSIRTGGPSDTQYF

v_gene: TRBV11-2
j_gene: TRBJ1-2
CDR3aa: CASSPTGGTYGYTF

v_gene: TRBV5-4
j_gene: TRBJ2-3
CDR3aa: CASTFPGTGVDTQYF

v_gene: TRBV6-1
j_gene: TRBJ2-7
CDR3aa: CASSEAFFGEAYEQYF

v_gene: TRBV10-3
j_gene: TRBJ1-5
CDR3aa: CAISESREEALHF

v_gene: TRBV29-1
j_gene: TRBJ1-3
CDR3aa: CSLRAGQHSGNTMYF